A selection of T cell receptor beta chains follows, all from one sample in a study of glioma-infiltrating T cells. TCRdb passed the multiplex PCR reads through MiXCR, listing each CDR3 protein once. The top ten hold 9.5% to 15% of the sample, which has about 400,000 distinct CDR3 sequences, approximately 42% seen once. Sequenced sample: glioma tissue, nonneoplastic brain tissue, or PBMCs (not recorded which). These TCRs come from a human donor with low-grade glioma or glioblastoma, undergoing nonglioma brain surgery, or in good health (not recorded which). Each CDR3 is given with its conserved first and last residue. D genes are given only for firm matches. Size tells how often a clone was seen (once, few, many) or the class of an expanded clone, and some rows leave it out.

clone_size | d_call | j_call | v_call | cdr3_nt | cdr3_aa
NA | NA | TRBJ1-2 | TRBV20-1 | TGCAGTGCCCGAAACACCAACTATGGCCACACCTTC | CSARNTNYGHTF
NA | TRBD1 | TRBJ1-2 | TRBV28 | TGTGCCAGCACGGACAGGGGAAACTATGGCTACACCTTC | CASTDRGNYGYTF
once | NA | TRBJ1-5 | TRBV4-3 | TGCGCCAGCAGCCAGGGACTGACTAGCAATCAGCCCCAGCATTTT | CASSQGLTSNQPQHF
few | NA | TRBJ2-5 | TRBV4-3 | TGCGCCAGCAGCCAAGAAGTAAGAGAGACCCAGTACTTC | CASSQEVRETQYF
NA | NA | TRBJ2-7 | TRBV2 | TGTGCCAGCACCCCCTGGGGCAGGGGCCGAGACGAGCAGTACTTC | CASTPWGRGRDEQYF
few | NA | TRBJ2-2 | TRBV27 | TGTGCCAGCAGTTTAATACGGTTCGGTGGCACCGGGGAGCTGTTTTTT | CASSLIRFGGTGELFF
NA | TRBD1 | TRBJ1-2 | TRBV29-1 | TGCAGCGTCCTCATGGGGACAGGGGGCTGGTATGGCTACACCTTC | CSVLMGTGGWYGYTF
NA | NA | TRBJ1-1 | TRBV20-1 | TGCAGGGCCCCCCTGGCCCTGGAGCCTTTCTTT | CRAPLALEPFF
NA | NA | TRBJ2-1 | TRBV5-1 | TGCGCCAGCAGCTTGGCTCCGGGGGCTTACAATGAGCAGTTCTTC | CASSLAPGAYNEQFF
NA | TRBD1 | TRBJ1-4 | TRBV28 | TGTGCCAGCAGTCGGGACAGGGGGCCAGAAAAACTGTTTTTT | CASSRDRGPEKLFF
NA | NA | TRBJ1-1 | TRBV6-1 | TGTGCCTGCAGCTCCGCTCGCCCGAACACTGAAGCTTTCTTT | CACSSARPNTEAFF
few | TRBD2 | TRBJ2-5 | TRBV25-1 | TGTGCCAGCAGTGAATCGGAGGGAGGGGAGACCCAGTACTTC | CASSESEGGETQYF
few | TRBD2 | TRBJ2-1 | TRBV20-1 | TGCAGTGCTAGCAGGGTAGCGGGAGGGTACAATGAGCAGTTCTTC | CSASRVAGGYNEQFF
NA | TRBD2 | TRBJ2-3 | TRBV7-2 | TGTGCCAGCAGCTTAATACGACTAGCGGGAGGGACCAGCACAGATACGCAGTATTTT | CASSLIRLAGGTSTDTQYF
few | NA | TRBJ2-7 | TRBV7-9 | TGTGCCAGCAGCCTAGGTCCCCCAAGGGACGAGCAGTACTTC | CASSLGPPRDEQYF
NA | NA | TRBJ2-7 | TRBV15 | TGTGCCACCAGCAGAGAGTTGGGGGTCTACGAGCAGTACTTC | CATSRELGVYEQYF
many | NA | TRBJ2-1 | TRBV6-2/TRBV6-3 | TGTGCCAGCAGTTTGGACTGGAGAACCAATGAGCAGTTCTTC | CASSLDWRTNEQFF
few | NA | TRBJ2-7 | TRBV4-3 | TGCGCCAGCAGCCAAGATTCCCTTACGTTTGGGCAGTACTTC | CASSQDSLTFGQYF
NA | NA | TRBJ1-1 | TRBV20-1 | TGCAGTGCTCCTAAGGGGGGCCATACCACTGAAGCTTTCTTT | CSAPKGGHTTEAFF
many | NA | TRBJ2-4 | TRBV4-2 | TGTGCCAGCAGCCAAGGCGGGCCGGATGGCAACATTCAGTACTTC | CASSQGGPDGNIQYF
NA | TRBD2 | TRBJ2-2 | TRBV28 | TGTGCCAGCAGGCTAGCGGCGGACACCGGGGAGCTGTTTTTT | CASRLAADTGELFF
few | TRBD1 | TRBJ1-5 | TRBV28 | TGTGCCAGCAGTTTTCCGACAGGGTCGGGCCAGCCCCAGCATTTT | CASSFPTGSGQPQHF
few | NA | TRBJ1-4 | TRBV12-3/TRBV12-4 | TGTGCCAGCAGTTTAGCGAATCGACCGGAAAAACTGTTTTTT | CASSLANRPEKLFF
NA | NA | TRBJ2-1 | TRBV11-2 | TGTGCCAGCAGCTTGACCAACGGGAACTACAATGAGCAGTTCTTC | CASSLTNGNYNEQFF
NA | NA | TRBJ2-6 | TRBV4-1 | TGCGCCAGCAGTCAACCGGCCGCCTCTGGGGCCAACGTCCTGACTTTC | CASSQPAASGANVLTF
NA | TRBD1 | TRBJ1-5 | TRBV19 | TGTGCCAGTAGTATAGTGCAAGGACAGGCTCCCAATCAGCCCCAGCATTTT | CASSIVQGQAPNQPQHF
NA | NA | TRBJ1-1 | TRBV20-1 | TGCAGTGCTCGCCTGGGTAACACTGAAGCTTTCTTT | CSARLGNTEAFF
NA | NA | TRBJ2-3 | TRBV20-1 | TGCAGTGCTAGAGATCCCAAGCGAGGATTCACAGATACGCAGTATTTT | CSARDPKRGFTDTQYF
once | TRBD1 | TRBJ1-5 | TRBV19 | TGTGCCAGTAGTATGGGACAGGGAAATCAGCCCCAGCATTTT | CASSMGQGNQPQHF
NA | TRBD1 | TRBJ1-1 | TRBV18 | TGTGCCAGCTCAACGCAACAGGGGTACACTGAAGCTTTCTTT | CASSTQQGYTEAFF
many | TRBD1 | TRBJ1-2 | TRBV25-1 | TGTGCCAGCAGTCAACGGACAGGGACGGACTATGGCTACACCTTC | CASSQRTGTDYGYTF
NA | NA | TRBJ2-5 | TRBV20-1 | TGCAGTGCTAGAGATCGAGGACGGGGAAAGACCCAGTACTTC | CSARDRGRGKTQYF
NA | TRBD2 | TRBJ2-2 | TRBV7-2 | TGTGCCAGCAGCCGGGAACTAGCGGGAGCCGGGGAGCTGTTTTTT | CASSRELAGAGELFF
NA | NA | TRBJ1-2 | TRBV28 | TGTGCCAGCAGTTTCGTAGACAGCAGGGTGAACTACACCTTC | CASSFVDSRVNYTF
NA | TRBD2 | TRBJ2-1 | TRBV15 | TGTGTCACCAGCAGAGATGCTAGCGGGCCCTCCAATGAGCAGTTCTTC | CVTSRDASGPSNEQFF
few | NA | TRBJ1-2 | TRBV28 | TGTGCCAGCAGTCCCAAAACAGGGACTTATGGCTACACCTTC | CASSPKTGTYGYTF
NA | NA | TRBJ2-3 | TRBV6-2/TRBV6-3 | TGTGCCAGCAGTTACTCTAGACTACGGCGGGACACAGATACGCAGTATTTT | CASSYSRLRRDTDTQYF
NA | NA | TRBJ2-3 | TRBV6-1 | TGTGCCAGCAGTGAGAGTATTAGAAATCAGCCCCAGTATTTT | CASSESIRNQPQYF
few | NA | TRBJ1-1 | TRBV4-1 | TGCGCCAGCAGCCAAGATGTCCAGAACACTGAAGCTTTCTTT | CASSQDVQNTEAFF
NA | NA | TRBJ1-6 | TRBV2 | TGTGCCAGCAGTGACAGTTACCTTAATAATTCACCCCTCCACTTT | CASSDSYLNNSPLHF
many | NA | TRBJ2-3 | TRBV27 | TGTGCCAGCAGTCCCCGACCGGGACCGCGCGTAGATACGCAGTATTTT | CASSPRPGPRVDTQYF
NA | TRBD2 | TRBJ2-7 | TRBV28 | TGTGCCAGCAGCCTACAGGCCGCTCGGCCCAATAGCGGGAGCCTCTACGAGCAGTACTTC | CASSLQAARPNSGSLYEQYF